Listed below are T cell receptor beta chains from one sample, sequenced in a study of human T cells and chemical hapten exposure. TCRdb recomputed calls from the RACE reads with MiXCR, one row per CDR3 protein. The sample shows approximately 370,000 distinct CDR3 sequences, roughly 6% of them seen only once. The input for sequencing was whole blood, taken in connection with sensitization to the hapten diphenylcyclopropenone (DPC). The receptors were gathered from a woman aged 18-29 years with alopecia areata. Some clones in this sample may be carry-over from other donors' samples. The CDR3 runs from the conserved cysteine through the conserved F or W. Fields, in order: D gene, CDR3 length, V gene, clone size, J gene, CDR3 protein, CDR3 DNA. The D gene is left open where the match is weak. Size tells how often a clone was seen (once, few, many) or the class of an expanded clone, and some rows leave it out.

TRBD1	13	TRBV12-3/TRBV12-4	many	TRBJ2-7	CASSQQGTYEQYF	TGTGCCAGCAGTCAACAGGGGACCTACGAGCAGTACTTC
TRBD1	14	TRBV20-1	NA	TRBJ1-2	CSALDRETNYGYTF	TGCAGTGCTTTGGACAGGGAAACTAACTATGGCTACACCTTC
TRBD1	16	TRBV5-1	few	TRBJ2-5	CASSLAGQGFSETQYF	TGCGCCAGCAGCTTGGCGGGACAGGGGTTTTCTGAGACCCAGTACTTC
TRBD1	15	TRBV29-1	many	TRBJ2-3	CSVEDLQGVTDTQYF	TGCAGCGTTGAAGATCTCCAGGGGGTGACAGATACGCAGTATTTT
TRBD2	15	TRBV20-1	few	TRBJ2-3	CSARDSGGFTDTQYF	TGCAGTGCTAGAGATAGCGGGGGGTTCACAGATACGCAGTATTTT
NA	14	TRBV20-1	NA	TRBJ2-1	CSAPRLELYNEQFF	TGCAGTGCTCCCAGACTAGAACTCTACAATGAGCAGTTCTTC
NA	16	TRBV7-9	many	TRBJ2-3	CASSFEANIGADTQYF	TGTGCCAGCAGCTTCGAGGCGAATATCGGCGCAGATACGCAGTATTTT
NA	13	TRBV6-5	many	TRBJ2-2	CASSRMNTGELFF	TGTGCCAGCAGTCGTATGAACACCGGGGAGCTGTTTTTT
NA	14	TRBV5-4	NA	TRBJ2-7	CASSLGVLEYEQYF	TGTGCCAGCAGCTTGGGGGTGTTGGAGTACGAGCAGTACTTC
NA	13	TRBV4-1	few	TRBJ2-3	CASSPEGADTQYF	TGCGCCAGCAGCCCCGAGGGCGCAGATACGCAGTATTTT
NA	14	TRBV12-3/TRBV12-4	NA	TRBJ1-5	CASSLKFSNQPQHF	TGTGCCAGCAGTTTGAAATTTAGCAATCAGCCCCAGCATTTT
TRBD2	16	TRBV7-3	NA	TRBJ2-2	CASSVLAGPNTGELFF	TGTGCCAGCAGCGTTCTAGCGGGGCCCAACACCGGGGAGCTGTTTTTT
NA	15	TRBV25-1	few	TRBJ2-5	CASSESGSAVETQYF	TGTGCCAGCAGTGAATCGGGGTCCGCGGTGGAGACCCAGTACTTC
TRBD2	15	TRBV24-1	many	TRBJ2-1	CATSEAGTRINEQFF	TGTGCCACCAGTGAGGCCGGGACTAGAATAAATGAGCAGTTCTTC
NA	16	TRBV7-2	few	TRBJ2-2	CASSLDPSLNTGELFF	TGTGCCAGCAGCTTAGACCCTAGCCTCAACACCGGGGAGCTGTTTTTT
TRBD2	17	TRBV28	few	TRBJ2-3	CATHSPVAGGNTDTQYF	TGTGCCACCCACTCGCCCGTAGCGGGGGGGAACACAGATACGCAGTATTTT
TRBD1	16	TRBV5-1	few	TRBJ1-5	CASSPTTGDSNQPQHF	TGCGCCAGCAGCCCGACGACAGGGGATAGCAATCAGCCCCAGCATTTT
TRBD1	16	TRBV20-1	NA	TRBJ1-2	CSALTGQGASNYGYTF	TGCAGTGCCCTGACGGGACAGGGGGCGTCGAACTATGGCTACACCTTC
NA	12	TRBV20-1	many	TRBJ2-3	CSTTLRGDTQYF	TGCAGTACTACCTTAAGGGGAGATACGCAGTATTTT
TRBD1	13	TRBV3-1	few	TRBJ1-1	CASSPWDSTEAFF	TGTGCCAGCAGCCCGTGGGACAGCACTGAAGCTTTCTTT
NA	14	TRBV10-3	many	TRBJ2-3	CAISGGQSTDTQYF	TGTGCCATCAGTGGAGGACAGAGCACAGATACGCAGTATTTT
TRBD1	19	TRBV4-2	many	TRBJ2-4	CASSLHSSGQTLAKNIQYF	TGTGCCAGCAGCCTACATTCTTCGGGACAGACCTTAGCCAAAAACATTCAGTACTTC
TRBD1	14	TRBV4-3	many	TRBJ2-5	CASSQTGQKETQYF	TGCGCCAGCAGCCAAACGGGACAGAAAGAGACCCAGTACTTC
NA	15	TRBV4-1	few	TRBJ1-1	CASSQVTEGRAEAFF	TGCGCCAGCAGCCAAGTTACGGAGGGCAGAGCTGAAGCTTTCTTT
NA	15	TRBV4-2	NA	TRBJ1-5	CASSDNTGPSQPQHF	TGTGCCAGCAGCGATAATACAGGGCCGAGTCAGCCCCAGCATTTT
NA	15	TRBV5-6	once	TRBJ2-3	CASSSPGLRTDTQYF	TGTGCCAGCAGCTCACCGGGACTTCGCACAGATACGCAGTATTTT